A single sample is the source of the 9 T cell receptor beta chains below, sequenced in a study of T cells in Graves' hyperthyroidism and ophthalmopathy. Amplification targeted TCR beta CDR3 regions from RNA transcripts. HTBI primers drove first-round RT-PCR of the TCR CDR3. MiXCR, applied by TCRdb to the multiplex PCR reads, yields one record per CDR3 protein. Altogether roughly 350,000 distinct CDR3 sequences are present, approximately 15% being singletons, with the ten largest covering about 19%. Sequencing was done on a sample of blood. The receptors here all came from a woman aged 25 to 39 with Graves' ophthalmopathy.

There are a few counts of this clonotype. The CDR3 DNA follows: TGTGCCAGCAGTTGGAGGACAGGGAGCTCCTACGAGCAGTACTTC. Translation gives CASSWRTGSSYEQYF. The chain links TRBV6-1 to TRBJ2-7; 8 positions match TRBD1. This CDR3 region has 15 residues. J lost 0 bases, V lost 5 bases, and 6 bases had no gene match. Germline V gene sequence: CDR1 MNHNS, CDR2 SASEGT.

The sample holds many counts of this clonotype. CDR3 coding DNA: TGTGCCAGCAGTGAACTAGGACAGGGGGATTACGAGCAGTACTTC. As protein: CASSELGQGDYEQYF. V and J are TRBV6-1 and TRBJ2-7; 10 bases are a match to TRBD1. Germline assignment: CDR1 MNHNS and CDR2 SASEGT. With V trimmed by 2 bases and J by 4 bases, 5 bases remained unmatched. The length of the CDR3 is 15 residues.

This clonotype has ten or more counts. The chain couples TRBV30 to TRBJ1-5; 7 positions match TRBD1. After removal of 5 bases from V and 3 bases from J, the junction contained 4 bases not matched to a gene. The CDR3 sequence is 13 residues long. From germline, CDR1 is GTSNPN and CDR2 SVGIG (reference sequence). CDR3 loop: CAWGQAHNQPQHF. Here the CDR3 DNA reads TGTGCCTGGGGACAGGCTCACAATCAGCCCCAGCATTTT.

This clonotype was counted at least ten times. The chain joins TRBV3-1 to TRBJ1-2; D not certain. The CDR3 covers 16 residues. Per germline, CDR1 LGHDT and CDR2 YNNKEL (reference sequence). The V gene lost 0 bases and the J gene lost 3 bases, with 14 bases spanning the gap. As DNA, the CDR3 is TGTGCCAGCAGCCAAGATTCCGAAGTTGGTCACTATGGCTACACCTTC. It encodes CASSQDSEVGHYGYTF.

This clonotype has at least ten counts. Here the CDR3 reads CASSQDLHSSYNEQFF. CDR3 sequence (DNA): TGTGCCAGCAGCCAAGACCTACACAGCTCCTACAATGAGCAGTTCTTC. The V call is TRBV3-1, the J call TRBJ2-1; D unresolved. Germline V gene lookup returns CDR1 LGHDT and CDR2 YNNKEL (reference sequence). V was trimmed by 0 bases and J by 0 bases, leaving 9 bases between them. This CDR3 spans 16 amino acids.

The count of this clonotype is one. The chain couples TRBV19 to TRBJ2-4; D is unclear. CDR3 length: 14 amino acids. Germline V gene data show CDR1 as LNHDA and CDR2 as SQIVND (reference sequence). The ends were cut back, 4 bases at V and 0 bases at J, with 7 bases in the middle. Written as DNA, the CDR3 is TGTGCCAGTAGTAAAACAATAGCCAAAAACATTCAGTACTTC. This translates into CASSKTIAKNIQYF. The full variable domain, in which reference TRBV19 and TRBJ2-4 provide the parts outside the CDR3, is DGGITQSPKYLFRKEGQNVTLSCEQNLNHDAMYWYRQDPGQGLRLIYYSQIVNDFQKGDIAEGYSVSREKKESFPLTVTSAQKNPTAFYLCASSKTIAKNIQYFGAGTRLSVL.

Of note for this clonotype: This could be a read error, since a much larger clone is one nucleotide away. The CDR3 protein is CASSRGTARGGTDTQYF. Here the CDR3 DNA reads TGTGCCAGCAGCCGAGGGACTGCGCGGGGGGGCACAGATACGCAGTATTTT. The rearrangement joins TRBV3-1 to TRBJ2-3; 8 positions match TRBD2. With 4 bases clipped from V and 1 base from J, the junction kept 10 bases outside the gene matches. This CDR3 region has 17 residues. The germline V gene encodes CDR1 LGHDT and CDR2 YNNKEL (reference sequence).

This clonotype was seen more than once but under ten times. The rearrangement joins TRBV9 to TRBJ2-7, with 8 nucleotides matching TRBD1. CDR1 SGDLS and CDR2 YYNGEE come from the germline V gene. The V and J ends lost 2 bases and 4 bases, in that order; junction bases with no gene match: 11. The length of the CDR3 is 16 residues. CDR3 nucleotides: TGTGCCAGCAGCGTGTCGGGGGCAGGGGGCCGGTACGAGCAGTACTTC. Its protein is CASSVSGAGGRYEQYF. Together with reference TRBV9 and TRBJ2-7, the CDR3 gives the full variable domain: DSGVTQTPKHLITATGQRVTLRCSPRSGDLSVYWYQQSLDQGLQFLIQYYNGEERAKGNILERFSAQQFPDLHSELNLSSLELGDSALYFCASSVSGAGGRYEQYFGPGTRLTVT.

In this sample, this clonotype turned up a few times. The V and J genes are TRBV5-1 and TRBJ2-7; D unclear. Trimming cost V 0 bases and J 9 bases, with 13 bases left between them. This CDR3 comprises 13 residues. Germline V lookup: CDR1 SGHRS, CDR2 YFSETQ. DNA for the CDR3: TGCGCCAGCAGCTTGGGCGCGTCGCTCGGGCAGTACTTC. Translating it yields CASSLGASLGQYF.